This TCR beta chain was documented in a study of blood T cell repertoires in COVID-19. Study-level information: Sites in the United States, Italy and Spain provided acute and convalescent COVID-19 samples. In each case, the material was cDNA or gDNA derived from T cells, B-cell-depleted T cells, or PBMCs.

This clone showed up just a few times. The V segment lost 0 bases and the J segment 1 base; nucleotides outside the gene matches: 5. This CDR3 is built from 17 residues. Germline V gene lookup returns CDR1 SGHRS and CDR2 YFSETQ. In the original workflow: The assay estimated nucleated cells by amplifying reference gene primers. Here immunoSEQ multiplex PCR was the method, and the copy in TCRdb shows in-frame clones only, minus some. V and J calls and clone size are given by that table; D and trimming were obtained from the DNA. This sample has about 160,000 clones, with approximately 82% found just once.

The sequenced material came from peripheral blood. The chain recombines TRBV5-1 with TRBJ2-3, with 10 positions matching TRBD2. This clonotype originated in a woman aged 80 or over with acute or convalescent COVID-19. CDR3 DNA: TGCGCCAGCAGCTTGGGACTAGCGGGCCAGGGCACAGATACGCAGTATTTT. Translated: CASSLGLAGQGTDTQYF.